These 32 T cell receptor beta chains were sequenced from one sample in a study of T cells in tuberculosis. Repertoires were generated with immunoSEQ multiplex PCR, while TCRdb's copy carries only in-frame clones and drops some. The repertoire has 30,000 to 35,000 clones, just over 90% of them found once; the top ten carry 2.2%. The sample was PBMCs. These receptors were obtained from a donor under 30 with latent tuberculosis or without tuberculosis infection.

The chain carries TRBV28 and TRBJ1-1, with TRBD1 as a possible D gene (6 bases). The V gene lost 6 bases and the J gene lost 0 bases, with 14 bases spanning the gap. Germline V gene sequence: CDR1 MDHEN, CDR2 SYDVKM. The CDR3 loop spans 15 amino acids. For the CDR3, the DNA is TGTGCCAGCAGACAGACAGGTTCCGTGAACACTGAAGCTTTCTTT. Translation gives CASRQTGSVNTEAFF. The full variable domain, rest sourced from reference TRBV28 and TRBJ1-1, is DVKVTQSSRYLVKRTGEKVFLECVQDMDHENMFWYRQDPGLGLRLIYFSYDVKMKEKGDIPEGYSVSREKKERFSLILESASTNQTSMYLCASRQTGSVNTEAFFGQGTRLTVV.

This chain joins TRBV29-1 and TRBJ1-2, with a tentative D call TRBD1 (5 bases). V was shortened by 4 bases and J by 4 bases, with 16 bases between the two germline ends. CDR1 SQVTM and CDR2 ANQGSEA come from the germline V gene. This CDR3 region has 14 residues. The CDR3 protein is CSVGLGVRSYGYTF. The CDR3 DNA reads as TGCAGCGTTGGTCTAGGGGTGAGGTCCTATGGCTACACCTTC.

The J gene is TRBJ2-7, the V gene TRBV29-1; 7 bases fit TRBD1. Trimming removed 2 bases from V and 2 bases from J; junction bases left unmatched: 3. Germline V gene lookup returns CDR1 SQVTM and CDR2 ANQGSEA. This CDR3 spans 13 amino acids. In DNA, the CDR3 is TGCAGCGTTGAAACAGGGGCCCCCTACGAGCAGTACTTC. The encoded protein is CSVETGAPYEQYF.

The J gene is TRBJ2-5, the V gene TRBV5-1; 9 positions agree with TRBD2. The end of the DNA fits TRBJ2-7 better, so the J call may be wrong. The CDR3 covers 16 residues. The germline gives CDR1 SGHRS, CDR2 YFSETQ. The CDR3, as DNA: TGCGCCAGCAGCTCAAATCTAGCGGGGAGGGCCTACGAGCAGTACTTC. Translated, it gives CASSSNLAGRAYEQYF.

The chain recombines TRBV7-9 with TRBJ2-1, with 9 bases fitting TRBD2. The CDR3 extends over 17 amino acids. V shed 3 bases, J shed 1 base, and the junction held 7 bases outside the gene matches. CDR1 and CDR2 from the germline V gene are SEHNR and FQNEAQ (reference sequence). This chain's CDR3 is CASSLRPGLASYNEQFF. The CDR3, as DNA: TGTGCCAGCAGCTTGCGTCCGGGACTAGCATCCTACAATGAGCAGTTCTTC.

The chain couples TRBV7-2 to TRBJ1-1; no definite D call. Per the germline V gene, CDR1 is SGHTA and CDR2 is FQGNSA. The CDR3 consists of 14 residues. V lost 3 bases and J 0 bases, leaving 8 bases between the germline ends. CDR3 nucleotide sequence: TGTGCCAGCAGCTTGAGGGCGCTGAACACTGAAGCTTTCTTT. Protein: CASSLRALNTEAFF.

The chain links TRBV6-1 to TRBJ1-2; D is unresolved. Germline values: CDR1 MNHNS, CDR2 SASEGT. The ends were cut back, 5 bases at V and 1 base at J, with 5 bases in the middle. This CDR3 has 12 residues. The CDR3 is CASSKSNYGYTF. CDR3 bases: TGTGCCAGCAGTAAGAGTAACTATGGCTACACCTTC.

This chain connects TRBV6-6 to TRBJ1-1, with D unresolved. Between the trimmed V and J ends, which lost 4 bases and 4 bases, there was a span of 10 bases. This CDR3 has 13 amino acids. The germline CDR1 and CDR2 sequences are MNHNY and SVGAGI (reference sequence). The CDR3 DNA reads TGTGCCAGCAGTTCCCTAAGAGGCACTGAAGCTTTCTTT. Translation gives CASSSLRGTEAFF.

The chain employs TRBV7-6 and TRBJ2-1; 9 bases agree with TRBD2. J gave up 4 bases and V 1 base, and 5 bases lay outside the gene matches. The CDR3 extends over 16 amino acids. The V gene's germline CDR1 is SGHVS and CDR2 FNYEAQ. CDR3 in amino acids: CASSLVGGGAYNEQFF. DNA of the CDR3: TGTGCCAGCAGCTTAGTAGGCGGGGGGGCTTACAATGAGCAGTTCTTC.

The chain links TRBV14 to TRBJ2-7, with D perhaps matching TRBD1 (6 bases). With 5 bases removed from V and 0 bases from J, the gap between germline ends came to 14 bases. The germline V gene has CDR1 SGHDN and CDR2 FVKESK. The CDR3 is 15 amino acids. CDR3 coding DNA: TGTGCCAGCAGCTCCAACAGGGAGAGCTCCTACGAGCAGTACTTC. It yields the protein CASSSNRESSYEQYF.

The chain carries TRBV18 and TRBJ2-7, with 9 bases lining up with TRBD1. The CDR3 extends over 18 amino acids. J gave up 1 base and V 6 bases, and 16 bases lay outside the gene matches. The V gene's germline CDR1 is KGHSH and CDR2 LQKENI. In nucleotides, the CDR3 is TGTGCCAGCTCCTTATACACCACACCGGGACAGGGATCCTACGAGCAGTACTTC. Protein product: CASSLYTTPGQGSYEQYF.

V and J are TRBV20-1 and TRBJ2-1; D ambiguous. Trimming took off 3 bases at V and 5 bases at J, with 5 bases between the two ends. Germline assignment: CDR1 DFQATT and CDR2 SNEGSKA (reference sequence). The CDR3 is 11 residues long. Written as DNA, the CDR3 is TGCAGTGCTAGCTCTGACAATGAGCAGTTCTTC. Its translation is CSASSDNEQFF.

The V and J genes are TRBV7-6 and TRBJ2-4; D might be TRBD2 (5 bases). V lost 5 bases and J 8 bases, leaving 16 bases between the germline ends. The CDR3 runs to 14 residues. CDR1 and CDR2 (germline): SGHVS, FNYEAQ. The CDR3 loop is CASSPGTEGDIQYF. CDR3 coding DNA: TGTGCCAGCAGCCCCGGTACAGAGGGAGACATTCAGTACTTC. The whole variable domain, filled in from reference TRBV7-6 and TRBJ2-4, reads GAGVSQSPRYKVTKRGQDVALRCDPISGHVSLYWYRQALGQGPEFLTYFNYEAQQDKSGLPNDRFSAERPEGSISTLTIQRTEQRDSAMYRCASSPGTEGDIQYFGAGTRLSVL.

J is TRBJ1-2 and V is TRBV19, with 7 bases that match TRBD1. The CDR3 spans 15 residues. Trimming removed 5 bases from V and 2 bases from J; junction bases left unmatched: 8. Germline-derived CDR1 and CDR2 are LNHDA and SQIVND (reference sequence). The CDR3 here is CASSPPMTGNYGYTF. In DNA form, the CDR3 reads TGTGCCAGTAGTCCCCCGATGACAGGGAACTATGGCTACACCTTC.

V gene TRBV28 combines with J gene TRBJ2-6; the D is unclear. CDR1 MDHEN and CDR2 SYDVKM come from the germline V gene. CDR3 length: 15 amino acids. Trimming cost V 7 bases and J 2 bases, with 12 bases left between them. The CDR3 region has the DNA TGTGCCAGCACCCCCAGTATACCTGGGGCCAACGTCCTGACTTTC. It encodes CASTPSIPGANVLTF.

This chain connects TRBV28 to TRBJ2-3; 10 nucleotides line up with TRBD1. Trimming took 1 base from V and 4 from J; bases not matched to a gene: 8. In germline, CDR1 is MDHEN, CDR2 SYDVKM. This CDR3 contains 17 residues. CDR3 coding DNA: TGTGCCAGCAGTTTATTGGGACAGGGGAGCATTTCAGATACGCAGTATTTT. Translating it yields CASSLLGQGSISDTQYF.

J is TRBJ1-1 and V is TRBV19; 10 bases line up with TRBD1. This CDR3 has 13 residues. The germline V gene has CDR1 LNHDA and CDR2 SQIVND (reference sequence). V lost 3 bases, J lost 7 bases, and 2 bases stayed unmatched. This chain's CDR3 is CASSMGTGVEAFF. DNA for the CDR3: TGTGCCAGTAGTATGGGGACAGGGGTTGAAGCTTTCTTT.

This clone came up a few times. This chain connects TRBV28 to TRBJ1-5; D gene unclear. V lost 3 bases to trimming and J lost 3 bases, with 18 bases between them. This CDR3 region has 17 residues. CDR1 is MDHEN, CDR2 SYDVKM, per germline. The CDR3 reads CASSLGIEGPINQPQHF. The CDR3, as DNA: TGTGCCAGCAGTTTGGGAATTGAGGGCCCAATCAATCAGCCCCAGCATTTT.

This chain uses TRBV5-1 with TRBJ1-1, with D possibly TRBD1 on 6 matching bases. Germline V gene data show CDR1 as SGHRS and CDR2 as YFSETQ. Deletions cut 0 bases from V and 1 base from J, with 13 bases between. CDR3 length: 16 amino acids. This chain's CDR3 is CASSLAPTGTNTEAFF. The CDR3 DNA sequence: TGCGCCAGCAGCTTGGCCCCGACAGGAACGAACACTGAAGCTTTCTTT. The full variable domain, with the rest looked up from reference TRBV5-1 and TRBJ1-1, is KAGVTQTPRYLIKTRGQQVTLSCSPISGHRSVSWYQQTPGQGLQFLFEYFSETQRNKGNFPGRFSGRQFSNSRSEMNVSTLELGDSALYLCASSLAPTGTNTEAFFGQGTRLTVV.

The rearrangement links TRBV7-9 to TRBJ2-3; 7 nucleotides line up with TRBD2. V lost 0 bases and J lost 0; bases outside the gene matches: 6. The CDR3 runs to 17 residues. Germline values: CDR1 SEHNR, CDR2 FQNEAQ (reference sequence). In DNA, the CDR3 is TGTGCCAGCAGCTTAGCCGTGGGAGGGTACAGCACAGATACGCAGTATTTT. It specifies CASSLAVGGYSTDTQYF.

The genes are TRBV28 and TRBJ2-5, with 9 bases identical to TRBD2. Germline V CDR1 and CDR2: MDHEN, SYDVKM. V lost 5 bases, J lost 4 bases, and 17 bases stayed unmatched. This CDR3 has 18 amino acids. The CDR3 here is CASSVMGGEREDRETQYF. DNA of the CDR3: TGTGCCAGCAGTGTAATGGGGGGGGAGCGGGAGGACCGAGAGACCCAGTACTTC.

This sequence joins TRBV7-2 and TRBJ2-1; TRBD2 aligns across 12 bases. Per germline, CDR1 SGHTA and CDR2 FQGNSA. V trimming: 3 bases; J trimming: 0 bases; junction bases outside the gene matches: 9. This CDR3 is 19 amino acids long. The CDR3 here is CASSFKGLAGLYSYNEQFF. The CDR3 region has the DNA TGTGCCAGCAGCTTCAAGGGACTAGCGGGCCTATACTCCTACAATGAGCAGTTCTTC.

The V and J genes are TRBV6-1 and TRBJ2-2; D is perhaps TRBD2 (6 bases). CDR1 MNHNS and CDR2 SASEGT come from the germline V gene. The CDR3 is made up of 12 amino acids. V lost 6 bases and J lost 6, with 8 bases in between. The CDR3 protein is CASRRGPGELFF. CDR3 DNA: TGTGCCAGCAGGCGGGGTCCCGGGGAGCTGTTTTTT.

The V and J genes are TRBV7-2 and TRBJ2-1, with 8 bases that match TRBD2. Germline assignment: CDR1 SGHTA and CDR2 FQGNSA. The CDR3 has 12 residues. V was clipped by 11 bases and J by 7 bases; unmatched bases: 7. CDR3 sequence (DNA): TGTGCCCTAGAACGGGGGGGTAATGAGCAGTTCTTC. As protein: CALERGGNEQFF.

The chain is built from TRBV19 and TRBJ1-1, with D tentatively TRBD1 (6 bases). V lost 7 bases and J 5 bases, leaving 17 bases between the germline ends. The CDR3 runs 14 residues. Germline V gene data show CDR1 as LNHDA and CDR2 as SQIVND (reference sequence). The CDR3 spells CASTQIGGRTEAFF. CDR3 nucleotides: TGTGCCAGTACCCAGATCGGGGGGCGGACTGAAGCTTTCTTT.

The genes are TRBV2 and TRBJ1-5; a possible D gene is TRBD1 (5 bases). CDR1 and CDR2 (germline): SNHLY, FYNNEI. V dropped 8 bases and J dropped 9 bases, with 23 bases sitting between them. The CDR3 totals 15 residues. The CDR3 protein is CASELVGRGLTPQHF. Here the CDR3 DNA reads TGTGCCAGCGAGTTGGTGGGGCGAGGATTAACGCCCCAGCATTTT.

This chain uses TRBV5-4 with TRBJ2-7, with 8 bases that match TRBD1. Losses at the gene ends were 3 bases for V and 0 bases for J; bases not matched to a gene: 5. Germline CDR1 SGHNT, CDR2 YYREEE (reference sequence). This CDR3 has 15 residues. The CDR3 nucleotides are TGTGCCAGCAGCTCGGAGACAGGGGTCTCCTACGAGCAGTACTTC. Residues: CASSSETGVSYEQYF.

There are a few counts of this clone. The chain carries TRBV27 and TRBJ1-6; no reliable D call. Trimming pared 5 bases from V and 10 bases from J, leaving 9 bases between. From germline, CDR1 is MNHEY and CDR2 SMNVEV (reference sequence). This CDR3 is built from 12 residues. DNA for the CDR3: TGTGCCAGCAGTACTCTAGGATCACCCCTCCACTTT. It encodes CASSTLGSPLHF.

This clone was seen a single time. The genes are TRBV4-1 and TRBJ2-2; weak D call: TRBD1 (6 bases). V shed 5 bases and J shed 1 base, with 11 bases lying between them. The CDR3 extends over 15 amino acids. Per germline, CDR1 MGHRA and CDR2 YSYEKL. CDR3 nucleotide sequence: TGCGCCAGCAGCAATTTGACAGGGAACACCGGGGAGCTGTTTTTT. Protein sequence: CASSNLTGNTGELFF.

The rearrangement uses TRBV14 and TRBJ1-2, with a possible D match to TRBD1 (5 bases). V shed 4 bases and J shed 5 bases, with 8 bases lying between them. Germline loops: CDR1 SGHDN, CDR2 FVKESK. This CDR3 has 12 residues. CDR3 sequence reads: CASSRGTYGYTF. CDR3 DNA: TGTGCCAGCAGCCGAGGGACTTATGGCTACACCTTC.

V usage is TRBV5-6 and J usage is TRBJ2-5, with 7 bases lining up with TRBD1. Germline assignment: CDR1 SGHDT and CDR2 YYEEEE. The length of the CDR3 is 14 residues. V lost 2 bases, J lost 9 bases, and 10 bases stayed unmatched. In DNA form, the CDR3 reads TGTGCCAGCAGCTTTCGACAGGGTTGGGTGTCCCAGTACTTC. Its translation is CASSFRQGWVSQYF.

This rearrangement joins TRBV27 to TRBJ1-1; D is undetermined. The CDR3 runs 14 residues. V was pared by 4 bases and J by 1 base, with 10 bases between. The germline gives CDR1 MNHEY, CDR2 SMNVEV (reference sequence). The CDR3 DNA is TGTGCCAGCAGTTGGGTAGCAACGAACACTGAAGCTTTCTTT. As protein: CASSWVATNTEAFF.